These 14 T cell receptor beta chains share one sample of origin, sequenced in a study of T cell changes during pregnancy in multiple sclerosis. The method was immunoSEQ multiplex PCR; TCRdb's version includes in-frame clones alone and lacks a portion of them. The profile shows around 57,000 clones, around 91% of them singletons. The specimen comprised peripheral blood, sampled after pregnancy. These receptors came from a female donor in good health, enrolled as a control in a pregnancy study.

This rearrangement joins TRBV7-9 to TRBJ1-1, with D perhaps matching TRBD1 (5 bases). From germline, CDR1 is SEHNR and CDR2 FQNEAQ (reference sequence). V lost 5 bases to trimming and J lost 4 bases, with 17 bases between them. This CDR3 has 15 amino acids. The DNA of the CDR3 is TGTGCCAGCAGCCCGGGGGGAGTTGATGCCACTGAAGCTTTCTTT. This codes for CASSPGGVDATEAFF.

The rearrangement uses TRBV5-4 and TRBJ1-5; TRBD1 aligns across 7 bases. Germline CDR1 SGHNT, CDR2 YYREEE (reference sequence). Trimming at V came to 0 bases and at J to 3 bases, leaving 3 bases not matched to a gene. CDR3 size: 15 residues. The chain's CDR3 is CASSLDRGFNQPQHF. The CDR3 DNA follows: TGTGCCAGCAGCTTGGACAGGGGATTCAATCAGCCCCAGCATTTT.

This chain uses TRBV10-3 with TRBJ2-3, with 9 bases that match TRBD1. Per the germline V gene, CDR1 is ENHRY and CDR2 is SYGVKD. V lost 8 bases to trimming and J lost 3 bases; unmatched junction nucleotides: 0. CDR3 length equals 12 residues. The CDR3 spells CAIGTGTDTQYF. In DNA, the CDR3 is TGTGCCATCGGGACAGGGACAGATACGCAGTATTTT.

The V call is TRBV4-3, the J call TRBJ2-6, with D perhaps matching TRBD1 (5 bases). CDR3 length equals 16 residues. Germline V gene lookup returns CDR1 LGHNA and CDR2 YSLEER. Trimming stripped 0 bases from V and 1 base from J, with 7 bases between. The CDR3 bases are TGCGCCAGCAGCCAAGAGCCAGGGTCTGGGGCCAACGTCCTGACTTTC. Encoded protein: CASSQEPGSGANVLTF.

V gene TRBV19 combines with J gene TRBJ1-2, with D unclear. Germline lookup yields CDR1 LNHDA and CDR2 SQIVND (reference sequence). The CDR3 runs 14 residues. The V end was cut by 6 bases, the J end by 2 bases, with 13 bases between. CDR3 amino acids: CASRVEGSNYGYTF. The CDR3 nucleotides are TGTGCCAGTAGAGTTGAGGGAAGCAACTATGGCTACACCTTC.

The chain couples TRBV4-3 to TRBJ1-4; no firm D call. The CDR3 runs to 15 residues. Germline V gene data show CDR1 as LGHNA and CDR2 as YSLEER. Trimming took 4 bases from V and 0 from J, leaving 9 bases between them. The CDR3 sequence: CASSRRQATNEKLFF. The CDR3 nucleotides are TGCGCCAGCAGCCGACGACAAGCAACTAATGAAAAACTGTTTTTT.

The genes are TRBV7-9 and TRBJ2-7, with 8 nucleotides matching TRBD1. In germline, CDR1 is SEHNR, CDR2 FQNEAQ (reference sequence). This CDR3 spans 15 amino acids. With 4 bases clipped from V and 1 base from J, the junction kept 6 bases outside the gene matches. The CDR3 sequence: CASSWGQVPSYEQYF. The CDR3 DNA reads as TGTGCCAGCAGCTGGGGACAGGTACCTTCCTACGAGCAGTACTTC.

This CDR3 reads CASSLKIGARSYEQYF. In DNA form, the CDR3 reads TGTGCCAGCAGCTTAAAGATAGGGGCAAGGTCCTACGAGCAGTACTTC. V usage is TRBV5-4 and J usage is TRBJ2-7; D is possibly TRBD1 (5 bases). The V gene's germline CDR1 is SGHNT and CDR2 YYREEE (reference sequence). The length of the CDR3 is 16 residues. Trimming cost V 2 bases and J 1 base, with 16 bases left between them. Based on the CDR3 plus reference TRBV5-4 and TRBJ2-7, the full variable domain is ETGVTQSPTHLIKTRGQQVTLRCSSQSGHNTVSWYQQALGQGPQFIFQYYREEENGRGNFPPRFSGLQFPNYSSELNVNALELDDSALYLCASSLKIGARSYEQYFGPGTRLTVT.

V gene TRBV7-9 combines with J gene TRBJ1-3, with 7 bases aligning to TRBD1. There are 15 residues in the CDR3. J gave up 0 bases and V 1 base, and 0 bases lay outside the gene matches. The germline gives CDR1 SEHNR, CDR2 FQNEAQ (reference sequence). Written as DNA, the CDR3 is TGTGCCAGCAGCTTAGGACAGGGCTCTGGAAACACCATATATTTT. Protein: CASSLGQGSGNTIYF.

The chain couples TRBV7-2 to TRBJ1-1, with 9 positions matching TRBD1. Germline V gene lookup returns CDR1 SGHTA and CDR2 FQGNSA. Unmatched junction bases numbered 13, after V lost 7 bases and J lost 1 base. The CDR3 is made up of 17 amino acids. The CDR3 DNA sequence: TGTGCCAGCAACTCCCAACCGGGACAGGGACCGAACACTGAAGCTTTCTTT. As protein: CASNSQPGQGPNTEAFF.

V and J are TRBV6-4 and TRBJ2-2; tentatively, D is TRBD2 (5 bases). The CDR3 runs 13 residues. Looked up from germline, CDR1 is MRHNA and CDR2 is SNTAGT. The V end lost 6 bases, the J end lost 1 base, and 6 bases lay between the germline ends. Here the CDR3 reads CASSAGNTGELFF. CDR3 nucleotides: TGTGCCAGCAGCGCGGGGAACACCGGGGAGCTGTTTTTT.

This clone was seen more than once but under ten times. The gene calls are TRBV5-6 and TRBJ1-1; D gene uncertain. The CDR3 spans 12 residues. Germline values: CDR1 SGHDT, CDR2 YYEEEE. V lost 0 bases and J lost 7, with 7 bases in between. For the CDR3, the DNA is TGTGCCAGCAGCTTGGCCACGGGTGAAGCTTTCTTT. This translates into CASSLATGEAFF. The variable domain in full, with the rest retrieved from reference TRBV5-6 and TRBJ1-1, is DAGVTQSPTHLIKTRGQQVTLRCSPKSGHDTVSWYQQALGQGPQFIFQYYEEEERQRGNFPDRFSGHQFPNYSSELNVNALLLGDSALYLCASSLATGEAFFGQGTRLTVV.

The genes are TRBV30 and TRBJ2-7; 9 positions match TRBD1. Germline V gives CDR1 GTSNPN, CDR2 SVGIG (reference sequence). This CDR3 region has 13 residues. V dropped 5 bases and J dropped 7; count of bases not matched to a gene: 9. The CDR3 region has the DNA TGTGCCTGGTCCCCGGGACAGGGTGGTGAGCAGTACTTC. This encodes CAWSPGQGGEQYF.

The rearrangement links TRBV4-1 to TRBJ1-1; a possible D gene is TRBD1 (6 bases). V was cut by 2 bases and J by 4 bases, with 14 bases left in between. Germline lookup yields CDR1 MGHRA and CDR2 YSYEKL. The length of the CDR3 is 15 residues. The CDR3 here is CASSQSSGVSTEAFF. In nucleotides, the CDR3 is TGCGCCAGCAGCCAAAGTTCAGGGGTAAGCACTGAAGCTTTCTTT.